One and the same sample provided the 29 T cell receptor beta chains below, sequenced in a study of regulatory T cells in long-lasting Graves disease. Assembly of TCR beta libraries relied on iRepertoire HTBI primers together with Arm-PCR of CDR3 regions. Each CDR3 protein is one row after TCRdb ran MiXCR on the multiplex PCR reads. Found here are 650,000 to 700,000 distinct CDR3 sequences, around 30% of them singletons; the top ten hold 42%. This sample's time point: persistent/refractory GD, antithyroid drugs over 5 years with positive TRAb. Isolated PBMC RNA provided the starting material for the TCR library. The sample was peripheral blood mononuclear cells (PBMCs), taken when the disease was refractory, from a patient treated with antithyroid drugs. These receptors were taken from a female donor with Graves disease.

In its sample, this clonotype was seen many times. The rearrangement links TRBV2 to TRBJ2-7; D unresolved. Germline CDR1 SNHLY, CDR2 FYNNEI. V dropped 3 bases and J dropped 1 base, with 7 bases sitting between them. The CDR3 length is 13 residues. The CDR3 loop is CASSDADSYEQYF. In nucleotides, the CDR3 is TGTGCCAGCAGTGATGCGGATTCCTACGAGCAGTACTTC.

J is TRBJ2-5 and V is TRBV20-1; TRBD2 is a possible D gene (6 bases). Trimming took 3 bases from V and 5 from J, leaving 10 bases between them. CDR1 and CDR2 from the germline V gene are DFQATT and SNEGSKA (reference sequence). The length of the CDR3 is 12 residues. CDR3 nucleotides: TGCAGTGCTAGGGGGACTGGTGAGACCCAGTACTTC. Its translation: CSARGTGETQYF.

The V gene is TRBV27, the J gene TRBJ1-1, with 10 bases aligning to TRBD1. This CDR3 is built from 16 residues. J lost 3 bases, V lost 1 base, and 5 bases had no gene match. Looked up from germline, CDR1 is MNHEY and CDR2 is SMNVEV (reference sequence). CDR3 nucleotides: TGTGCCAGCAGTTTATTCGGACAGGGGGGGGACACTGAAGCTTTCTTT. The encoded protein is CASSLFGQGGDTEAFF.

The genes are TRBV2 and TRBJ2-7, with D tentatively TRBD2 (6 bases). The CDR3 runs 14 residues. The germline CDR1 and CDR2 sequences are SNHLY and FYNNEI. V dropped 5 bases and J dropped 0 bases, with 11 bases sitting between them. This CDR3 is CASSPGLPSYEQYF. For the CDR3, the DNA is TGTGCCAGCAGTCCGGGACTGCCCTCCTACGAGCAGTACTTC.

The chain uses TRBV19 and TRBJ1-1; D is possibly TRBD1 (5 bases). V lost 6 bases, J lost 5 bases, and 16 bases lay in between. CDR1 and CDR2 (germline): LNHDA, SQIVND (reference sequence). CDR3 length: 14 residues. This CDR3 reads CASRQKARQTEAFF. CDR3 sequence (DNA): TGTGCCAGTAGGCAGAAGGCGAGACAGACTGAAGCTTTCTTT.

For the CDR3, the DNA is TGTGCCAGCAGCGTCGGCGACAGGAGCCCAACTGAAGCTTTCTTT. As protein: CASSVGDRSPTEAFF. This chain links TRBV9 with TRBJ1-1, with D maybe TRBD1 (6 bases). Germline V gives CDR1 SGDLS, CDR2 YYNGEE. There are 15 residues in the CDR3. Trimming cost V 2 bases and J 5 bases, with 16 bases left between them.

This clonotype was detected a few times. This rearrangement joins TRBV29-1 to TRBJ2-5; 8 nucleotides align to TRBD2. With 7 bases clipped from V and 5 bases from J, the junction kept 6 bases outside the gene matches. The CDR3 has 12 amino acids. CDR1 and CDR2 (germline): SQVTM, ANQGSEA. This chain's CDR3 is CSGGGGPETQYF. The CDR3 DNA is TGCAGCGGGGGCGGGGGGCCGGAGACCCAGTACTTC.

The gene calls are TRBV5-1 and TRBJ2-7; the D gene is possibly TRBD1 (6 bases). CDR3 length: 15 residues. Trimming left V 4 bases short and J 2 bases short, with 16 bases between. Germline lookup yields CDR1 SGHRS and CDR2 YFSETQ. The CDR3 sequence is CASSEQGGGTYEQYF. CDR3 coding DNA: TGCGCCAGCAGCGAACAGGGTGGCGGAACCTACGAGCAGTACTTC.

This clonotype was seen a handful of times. V gene TRBV6-1 combines with J gene TRBJ2-2, with TRBD2 matching 8 bases. V was pared by 2 bases and J by 5 bases, with 4 bases of the junction left unmatched. CDR1 and CDR2 from the germline V gene are MNHNS and SASEGT. The CDR3 consists of 15 residues. The DNA for the CDR3 is TGTGCCAGCAGTGAACCGGCTAGCGGGACCGGGGAGCTGTTTTTT. Amino acids: CASSEPASGTGELFF.

This clonotype was seen ten or more times. The chain joins TRBV7-3 to TRBJ1-1, with D perhaps TRBD1 (6 bases). The germline V gene encodes CDR1 SGHTA and CDR2 FQGTGA. The germline V and J ends were trimmed by 5 bases and 5 bases, with 12 bases remaining between them. The CDR3 consists of 13 residues. The CDR3 loop is CASSRTVGTEAFF. CDR3 in DNA: TGTGCCAGCAGCCGGACAGTGGGAACTGAAGCTTTCTTT.

The V and J genes are TRBV10-1 and TRBJ1-6; no definite D call. The CDR3 is 13 residues long. Per germline, CDR1 WNHNN and CDR2 SYGVQD (reference sequence). Trimming removed 2 bases from V and 4 bases from J, with 3 bases in between. The CDR3 DNA reads TGCGCCAGCAGTGAGGGTTATAATTCACCCCTCCACTTT. Its protein product is CASSEGYNSPLHF.

The J gene is TRBJ2-1, the V gene TRBV27, with TRBD1 identical over 12 bases. Losses at the gene ends were 8 bases for V and 6 bases for J; bases not matched to a gene: 5. CDR1 and CDR2 (germline): MNHEY, SMNVEV (reference sequence). CDR3 length equals 14 residues. CDR3 bases: TGTGCCAGCGGCCGGGACAGGGGGCTCAATGAGCAGTTCTTC. It translates to CASGRDRGLNEQFF.

This clonotype was observed a handful of times. The chain recombines TRBV3-1 with TRBJ1-2; D may be TRBD1 (6 bases). There are 17 residues in the CDR3. CDR1 and CDR2 from the germline V gene are LGHDT and YNNKEL (reference sequence). V was pared by 5 bases and J by 1 base, with 20 bases between. Here the CDR3 DNA reads TGTGCCAGCAGCTGGGGGACCGGGACAACCTTTAACTATGGCTACACCTTC. It is translated as CASSWGTGTTFNYGYTF. Based on the CDR3 plus reference TRBV3-1 and TRBJ1-2, the full variable domain is DTAVSQTPKYLVTQMGNDKSIKCEQNLGHDTMYWYKQDSKKFLKIMFSYNNKELIINETVPNRFSPKSPDKAHLNLHINSLELGDSAVYFCASSWGTGTTFNYGYTFGSGTRLTVV.

This clonotype was seen more than once but under ten times. V usage is TRBV15 and J usage is TRBJ1-6; D not certain. The germline V and J ends were trimmed by 0 bases and 0 bases, with 15 bases remaining between them. Germline CDR1 is LNHNV and CDR2 is YYDKDF (reference sequence). This CDR3 contains 19 residues. The CDR3 DNA reads TGTGCCACCAGCAGAGATCCCGCCTATTGGAGCTCCTATAATTCACCCCTCCACTTT. It codes for CATSRDPAYWSSYNSPLHF.

This clonotype has a count of ten or more. V gene TRBV12-3 or TRBV12-4 combines with J gene TRBJ2-7; 7 positions agree with TRBD2. The CDR3 extends over 18 amino acids. Trimming at V came to 3 bases and at J to 0 bases, leaving 14 bases not matched to a gene. CDR3 coding DNA: TGTGCCAGCAGTTTCCGGGCGAGGGCTAGCGGCTACTCCTACGAGCAGTACTTC. Residues: CASSFRARASGYSYEQYF.

This clonotype has just a few counts. This chain uses TRBV30 with TRBJ2-7, with D unclear. CDR1 and CDR2 from the germline V gene are GTSNPN and SVGIG (reference sequence). V lost 2 bases, J lost 0 bases, and 11 bases lay in between. The CDR3 spans 14 residues. The CDR3 here is CAWSLTLTSYEQYF. CDR3 nucleotide sequence: TGTGCCTGGAGTCTGACATTGACCTCCTACGAGCAGTACTTC.

This clonotype was counted at least ten times. J is TRBJ1-2 and V is TRBV12-3 or TRBV12-4; possible D gene TRBD1, 5 bases. The CDR3 consists of 15 residues. V was cut by 11 bases and J by 0 bases, with 19 bases left in between. The CDR3 sequence: CASPGQASPNYGYTF. The CDR3 nucleotides read TGTGCCTCCCCGGGGCAGGCTTCCCCTAACTATGGCTACACCTTC.

The chain links TRBV6-1 to TRBJ1-4, with 10 bases that match TRBD1. V lost 6 bases, J lost 7 bases, and 5 bases stayed unmatched. This CDR3 region has 14 residues. Per the germline V gene, CDR1 is MNHNS and CDR2 is SASEGT. CDR3 DNA sequence: TGTGCCAGCAGGCGGACAGGGGGTAGTGAAAAACTGTTTTTT. Its translation: CASRRTGGSEKLFF.

This clonotype was observed at least ten times. The chain recombines TRBV20-1 with TRBJ1-1; 8 nucleotides agree with TRBD1. This CDR3 is 15 amino acids long. The junction had 7 bases not matched to a gene; V was cut back by 1 base and J by 3 bases. Germline assignment: CDR1 DFQATT and CDR2 SNEGSKA (reference sequence). The DNA of the CDR3 is TGCAGTGCTAGAGGTTTCGACAGGGGCGACACTGAAGCTTTCTTT. Amino acid sequence: CSARGFDRGDTEAFF.

This clonotype was found a few times. The chain carries TRBV11-2 and TRBJ1-5, with D tentatively TRBD1 (5 bases). V lost 1 base and J lost 0, with 13 bases in between. Germline CDR1 and CDR2: SGHAT and FQNNGV. This CDR3 has 17 amino acids. The CDR3 bases are TGTGCCAGCAGCTTAGTCCCCGGGACGGTTAGCAATCAGCCCCAGCATTTT. Amino acid sequence: CASSLVPGTVSNQPQHF.

The V and J genes are TRBV6-9 and TRBJ1-1; 10 positions agree with TRBD1. The germline V gene has CDR1 MNHGY and CDR2 SVAAGI. V trimming: 3 bases; J trimming: 4 bases; junction bases outside the gene matches: 5. There are 15 residues in the CDR3. CDR3 in DNA: TGTGCCAGCAGTTACGGGGGACAGGGGTTCACTGAAGCTTTCTTT. Translated: CASSYGGQGFTEAFF.

The V and J genes are TRBV20-1 and TRBJ2-5, with TRBD2 identical over 14 bases. The germline V gene encodes CDR1 DFQATT and CDR2 SNEGSKA (reference sequence). V was clipped by 2 bases and J by 5 bases; unmatched bases: 7. The CDR3 loop spans 16 amino acids. CDR3 sequence (DNA): TGCAGTGCTAGAACCGGACTAGCGGGAGGTTTGGAGACCCAGTACTTC. Residues: CSARTGLAGGLETQYF.

This chain uses TRBV20-1 with TRBJ1-3, with D hard to call. Looked up from germline, CDR1 is DFQATT and CDR2 is SNEGSKA (reference sequence). V lost 0 bases, J lost 4 bases, and 10 bases lay in between. There are 14 residues in the CDR3. Written as DNA, the CDR3 is TGCAGTGCTAGAGATATTACAGTGGGAAACACCATATATTTT. It specifies CSARDITVGNTIYF.

This clonotype was seen more than once but under ten times. V usage is TRBV15 and J usage is TRBJ2-7; D is perhaps TRBD1 (6 bases). Trimming removed 1 base at V and 0 bases at J, with 16 bases between. The CDR3 is 17 amino acids. Per germline, CDR1 LNHNV and CDR2 YYDKDF (reference sequence). The CDR3 nucleotides are TGTGCCACCAGCAGAGTCCCGGACAGTTTCTTCTCCTACGAGCAGTACTTC. As protein: CATSRVPDSFFSYEQYF.

This clonotype was seen repeatedly, ten times or more. The chain carries TRBV29-1 and TRBJ1-1; D remains ambiguous. The germline V gene has CDR1 SQVTM and CDR2 ANQGSEA. The CDR3 contains 13 residues. With 6 bases removed from V and 0 bases from J, the gap between germline ends came to 11 bases. As DNA, the CDR3 is TGCAGCGTCAGAGCGCCCATGAACACTGAAGCTTTCTTT. This sequence encodes CSVRAPMNTEAFF.

This clonotype was seen a handful of times. The V and J genes are TRBV7-9 and TRBJ2-5; D is perhaps TRBD2 (6 bases). The ends were cut back, 7 bases at V and 4 bases at J, with 10 bases in the middle. Germline-derived CDR1 and CDR2 are SEHNR and FQNEAQ (reference sequence). The CDR3 is 12 amino acids. CDR3 residues: CASNLGGETQYF. CDR3 sequence (DNA): TGTGCCAGCAATTTGGGGGGAGAGACCCAGTACTTC.

V and J are TRBV6-5 and TRBJ1-1, with D perhaps TRBD1 (6 bases). The CDR3 sequence is 13 residues long. Trimming cost V 2 bases and J 8 bases, with 12 bases left between them. Germline CDR1 reads MNHEY; CDR2 reads SVGAGI. The CDR3 sequence: CASSYLTGTEAFF. CDR3 DNA: TGTGCCAGCAGTTACCTAACCGGGACAGAAGCTTTCTTT.

The CDR3 DNA follows: TGTGCCAGCAGCCGAGCCCCCGGAAGCTTCTATGGCTACACCTTC. Protein: CASSRAPGSFYGYTF. This chain joins TRBV12-3 or TRBV12-4 and TRBJ1-2; D is unresolved. V lost 6 bases and J lost 4, with 18 bases in between. The CDR3 is 15 residues long.

The gene calls are TRBV20-1 and TRBJ1-5, with D possibly TRBD1 on 6 matching bases. V was cut by 6 bases and J by 6 bases, with 12 bases left in between. The CDR3 totals 12 residues. Germline values: CDR1 DFQATT, CDR2 SNEGSKA (reference sequence). In nucleotides, the CDR3 is TGCAGTGCCTCCCGGACAGTTCAGCCCCAGCATTTT. Protein sequence: CSASRTVQPQHF.